The 30 T cell receptor beta chains given below trace back to one sample, sequenced in a study of shared clonotypes between healthy human individuals. Sequenced by immunoSEQ multiplex PCR; TCRdb stores in-frame clones only, minus some. This sample has 750,000 to 1,000,000 clones; about 91% occur once, and the top ten carry 24%. As defined, naive CD8 cells were CD45RO-negative and positively selected for CCR7, with terminally differentiated effector memory CD45RA+ cells excluded. Sequencing was done on a sample of naive CD8+ T cells sorted from blood. The origin of the receptors is a man under 40 in good health.

In DNA, the CDR3 is TGTGCCAGCAGCTTAGAGGGGAGCACAGATACGCAGTATTTT. Amino acids: CASSLEGSTDTQYF. V gene TRBV11-3 combines with J gene TRBJ2-3; D gene uncertain. This CDR3 region has 14 residues. CDR1 SGHNT and CDR2 YENEEA come from the germline V gene. V gave up 0 bases and J gave up 0 bases, with 4 bases separating them.

The J gene is TRBJ1-2, the V gene TRBV14, with D tentatively TRBD1 (5 bases). There are 16 residues in the CDR3. Germline CDR1 and CDR2: SGHDN and FVKESK. Trimming shortened V by 1 base and J by 2 bases, and 14 bases separated the two germline ends. CDR3 sequence reads: CASSQVPGRPNYGYTF. CDR3 in DNA: TGTGCCAGCAGCCAAGTTCCAGGGCGGCCAAACTATGGCTACACCTTC.

This chain uses TRBV11-3 with TRBJ2-2; the match to TRBD2 covers 7 bases. J gave up 6 bases and V 5 bases, and 3 bases lay outside the gene matches. Germline V gene sequence: CDR1 SGHNT, CDR2 YENEEA. The CDR3 is 13 amino acids. CDR3: CASSVGLAGELFF. DNA of the CDR3: TGTGCCAGCAGCGTCGGACTAGCCGGGGAGCTGTTTTTT. The variable domain in full, completed from reference TRBV11-3 and TRBJ2-2, reads EAGVVQSPRYKIIEKKQPVAFWCNPISGHNTLYWYLQNLGQGPELLIRYENEEAVDDSQLPKDRFSAERLKGVDSTLKIQPAELGDSAVYLCASSVGLAGELFFGEGSRLTVL.

The chain uses TRBV29-1 and TRBJ2-7; 9 positions match TRBD1. V dropped 7 bases and J dropped 3; count of bases not matched to a gene: 10. CDR1 and CDR2 (germline): SQVTM, ANQGSEA. The CDR3 runs 14 residues. The CDR3 spells CSATPGQGIYEQYF. The CDR3, as DNA: TGCAGCGCCACCCCGGGACAGGGAATCTACGAGCAGTACTTC.

The chain has TRBV9 and TRBJ1-5; weak D call: TRBD1 (5 bases). This CDR3 comprises 15 residues. Trimming pared 0 bases from V and 3 bases from J, leaving 10 bases between. Per germline, CDR1 SGDLS and CDR2 YYNGEE. Here the CDR3 DNA reads TGTGCCAGCAGCGTAGATGGGGGGGACAATCAGCCCCAGCATTTT. Residues: CASSVDGGDNQPQHF.

The chain carries TRBV29-1 and TRBJ1-2; D is possibly TRBD1 (5 bases). Germline V lookup: CDR1 SQVTM, CDR2 ANQGSEA. The CDR3 contains 16 residues. V was clipped by 0 bases and J by 8 bases, with 22 bases between them. The CDR3 loop is CSVEDGMGGWPLGYTF. For the CDR3, the DNA is TGCAGCGTTGAAGACGGCATGGGGGGGTGGCCCTTGGGCTACACCTTC.

This clone came up once. Other nucleotide sequences from this sample produce the same CDR3. The rearrangement links TRBV9 to TRBJ2-1; no clear D gene. This CDR3 region has 11 residues. V lost 4 bases to trimming and J lost 7 bases, with 6 bases between them. The germline CDR1 and CDR2 sequences are SGDLS and YYNGEE. The CDR3 DNA follows: TGTGCCAGCAGCTCTTTGAATGAGCAGTTCTTC. Residues: CASSSLNEQFF. Based on the CDR3 plus reference TRBV9 and TRBJ2-1, the full variable domain is DSGVTQTPKHLITATGQRVTLRCSPRSGDLSVYWYQQSLDQGLQFLIQYYNGEERAKGNILERFSAQQFPDLHSELNLSSLELGDSALYFCASSSLNEQFFGPGTRLTVL.

This chain connects TRBV5-1 to TRBJ2-1, with a possible D match to TRBD1 (5 bases). Trimming took 2 bases from V and 8 from J, leaving 11 bases between them. In germline, CDR1 is SGHRS, CDR2 YFSETQ. The length of the CDR3 is 13 residues. Here the CDR3 reads CASSFQGVDEQFF. CDR3 sequence (DNA): TGCGCCAGCAGCTTTCAAGGGGTCGATGAGCAGTTCTTC.

This chain joins TRBV6-5 and TRBJ2-7, with D perhaps TRBD1 (5 bases). This CDR3 is 14 amino acids long. Trimming stripped 5 bases from V and 1 base from J, with 12 bases between. Germline V gene data show CDR1 as MNHEY and CDR2 as SVGAGI. The DNA of the CDR3 is TGTGCCAGCAGTAGACAGTCATTGTCCTACGAGCAGTACTTC. Residues: CASSRQSLSYEQYF.

This chain joins TRBV13 and TRBJ1-2; 7 nucleotides agree with TRBD1. Germline V CDR1 and CDR2: PRHDT, FYEKMQ (reference sequence). Germline trimming cut 2 bases from V and 6 bases from J; bases unmatched to any gene: 3. The CDR3 spans 13 residues. The CDR3 DNA is TGTGCCAGCAGCTTAAGACAGGGAAATGGCTACACCTTC. It encodes CASSLRQGNGYTF.

Comment on this clone: A junction end diverges from the germline sequence, so it may reflect a read error. V is TRBV11-2 and J is TRBJ1-4, with a tentative D call TRBD1 (6 bases). The CDR3 is made up of 16 amino acids. CDR1 and CDR2 (germline): SGHAT, FQNNGV. CDR3 amino acids: CASSLDPGEVREKLFF. The CDR3 nucleotides are TGTGCCAGCAGTTTAGACCCAGGGGAGGTACGCGAAAAACTGTTTTTT.

The chain recombines TRBV6-5 with TRBJ2-7; no clear D gene. V gave up 2 bases and J gave up 0 bases, with 8 bases separating them. The CDR3 is made up of 14 amino acids. Germline CDR1 MNHEY, CDR2 SVGAGI. CDR3 DNA sequence: TGTGCCAGCAGTTACGGGATTCCCTCCTACGAGCAGTACTTC. Protein: CASSYGIPSYEQYF.

The chain employs TRBV7-9 and TRBJ2-5, with D possibly being TRBD1 (5 bases). CDR3 length: 16 amino acids. V shed 6 bases and J shed 2 bases, with 19 bases lying between them. CDR1 and CDR2 (germline): SEHNR, FQNEAQ (reference sequence). CDR3 residues: CASSSLSGWMQETQYF. The CDR3 bases are TGTGCCAGCAGTAGCTTGTCAGGGTGGATGCAAGAGACCCAGTACTTC.

V gene TRBV7-2 combines with J gene TRBJ2-5, with D possibly being TRBD2 (6 bases). V lost 6 bases and J 5 bases, leaving 19 bases between the germline ends. The CDR3 loop spans 15 amino acids. The germline V gene has CDR1 SGHTA and CDR2 FQGNSA. CDR3 DNA sequence: TGTGCCAGCAGTACCTCCGGGAGCATGGGCGAGACCCAGTACTTC. This gives the protein CASSTSGSMGETQYF. Variable domain in full (rest from reference TRBV7-2 and TRBJ2-5): GAGVSQSPSNKVTEKGKDVELRCDPISGHTALYWYRQSLGQGLEFLIYFQGNSAPDKSGLPSDRFSAERTGGSVSTLTIQRTQQEDSAVYLCASSTSGSMGETQYFGPGTRLLVL.

The chain couples TRBV6-5 to TRBJ2-1; 13 nucleotides agree with TRBD2. CDR3 length equals 14 residues. The V gene end was trimmed by 10 bases and the J gene end by 6 bases; junction bases not matched to a gene: 6. Germline lookup yields CDR1 MNHEY and CDR2 SVGAGI. CDR3 bases: TGTGCCACGTCAACTAGCGGGAGGGTCAATGAGCAGTTCTTC. Protein sequence: CATSTSGRVNEQFF.

This chain joins TRBV4-3 and TRBJ1-2; a weak D match, TRBD1 (5 bases). V was shortened by 3 bases and J by 4 bases, with 15 bases between the two germline ends. The germline V gene encodes CDR1 LGHNA and CDR2 YSLEER. The CDR3 covers 15 residues. CDR3 protein: CASSHTGSLGYGYTF. The DNA for the CDR3 is TGCGCCAGCAGCCATACAGGCTCTCTCGGCTATGGCTACACCTTC.

The chain joins TRBV9 to TRBJ2-1; TRBD2 matches at 9 bases. In germline, CDR1 is SGDLS, CDR2 YYNGEE. V was clipped by 0 bases and J by 8 bases; unmatched bases: 9. The CDR3 spans 16 residues. CDR3 nucleotides: TGTGCCAGCAGCGTAGGGATTAGCGGGAGTCGAGATGAGCAGTTCTTC. This sequence encodes CASSVGISGSRDEQFF. Filled out from reference TRBV9 and TRBJ2-1, the complete variable domain reads DSGVTQTPKHLITATGQRVTLRCSPRSGDLSVYWYQQSLDQGLQFLIQYYNGEERAKGNILERFSAQQFPDLHSELNLSSLELGDSALYFCASSVGISGSRDEQFFGPGTRLTVL.

The J gene is TRBJ2-7, the V gene TRBV4-3, with 7 nucleotides matching TRBD2. Germline CDR1 reads LGHNA; CDR2 reads YSLEER. The V segment lost 2 bases and the J segment 4 bases; nucleotides outside the gene matches: 2. CDR3 size: 13 residues. DNA of the CDR3: TGCGCCAGCAGCCAATCGGGGGGATACGAGCAGTACTTC. Protein sequence: CASSQSGGYEQYF.

V is TRBV7-9 and J is TRBJ2-1, with no clear D. Trimming took off 4 bases at V and 0 bases at J, with 10 bases between the two ends. The germline CDR1 and CDR2 sequences are SEHNR and FQNEAQ (reference sequence). The CDR3 extends over 15 amino acids. The CDR3 sequence is CASSSDLNSYNEQFF. The CDR3 DNA follows: TGTGCCAGCAGCTCCGACCTCAACTCCTACAATGAGCAGTTCTTC.

This chain uses TRBV9 with TRBJ2-3, with TRBD2 matching over 7 bases. This CDR3 has 15 residues. The trim removed 0 bases at V and 2 bases at J, leaving 3 bases unmatched. Germline CDR1 SGDLS, CDR2 YYNGEE. The CDR3 DNA reads as TGTGCCAGCAGCGTAGGGGGGGGAACCACAGATACGCAGTATTTT. Protein sequence: CASSVGGGTTDTQYF.

V and J are TRBV11-2 and TRBJ2-7; 10 bases are a match to TRBD1. V dropped 7 bases and J dropped 3; count of bases not matched to a gene: 9. CDR3 length: 15 residues. Germline V gene lookup returns CDR1 SGHAT and CDR2 FQNNGV. The CDR3 DNA reads TGTGCCAGCACTCTGTCCCGGGACAGGGGCTACGAGCAGTACTTC. It codes for CASTLSRDRGYEQYF.

This clone was detected once. The chain uses TRBV27 and TRBJ2-7; tentatively, D is TRBD1 (5 bases). Germline CDR1 and CDR2: MNHEY and SMNVEV (reference sequence). With 6 bases removed from V and 3 bases from J, the gap between germline ends came to 9 bases. The CDR3 consists of 12 residues. Here the CDR3 reads CASRDSFYEQYF. CDR3 sequence (DNA): TGTGCCAGCAGAGACAGCTTCTACGAGCAGTACTTC.

CDR3 sequence reads: CASSRTGGNGYTF. The CDR3, as DNA: TGTGCCAGCAGCAGAACAGGGGGAAATGGCTACACCTTC. V usage is TRBV7-9 and J usage is TRBJ1-2, with 8 bases identical to TRBD1. In germline, CDR1 is SEHNR, CDR2 FQNEAQ (reference sequence). Losses at the gene ends were 5 bases for V and 6 bases for J; bases not matched to a gene: 5. This CDR3 comprises 13 residues.

This clone showed up just once. This rearrangement joins TRBV6-6 to TRBJ2-1, with D unclear. V lost 5 bases and J 5 bases, leaving 10 bases between the germline ends. CDR1 MNHNY and CDR2 SVGAGI come from the germline V gene (reference sequence). The CDR3 has 13 residues. The CDR3 here is CASSPGSHNEQFF. CDR3 DNA sequence: TGTGCCAGCAGTCCAGGTTCCCACAATGAGCAGTTCTTC.

The J gene is TRBJ2-3, the V gene TRBV13; 8 bases are shared with TRBD2. V was clipped by 6 bases and J by 4 bases; unmatched bases: 9. The CDR3 runs 15 residues. The germline CDR1 and CDR2 sequences are PRHDT and FYEKMQ (reference sequence). This CDR3 is CASRTLAGTPDTQYF. CDR3 coding DNA: TGTGCCAGCAGGACATTAGCGGGGACACCAGATACGCAGTATTTT.

The chain links TRBV10-1 to TRBJ2-5; 7 bases line up with TRBD2. This CDR3 comprises 14 residues. Trimming removed 8 bases from V and 3 bases from J; junction bases left unmatched: 9. From germline, CDR1 is WNHNN and CDR2 SYGVQD (reference sequence). The CDR3 protein is CASALADLKETQYF. CDR3 nucleotides: TGCGCCAGCGCCCTAGCGGACTTGAAAGAGACCCAGTACTTC.

The rearrangement joins TRBV30 to TRBJ2-1; 12 positions agree with TRBD2. The CDR3 loop spans 14 amino acids. Germline V lookup: CDR1 GTSNPN, CDR2 SVGIG (reference sequence). Germline trimming cut 5 bases from V and 9 bases from J; bases unmatched to any gene: 8. CDR3 DNA sequence: TGTGCCTGGGCCCGGCTAGCGGGAGGGGGTGAGCAGTTCTTC. Translating gives CAWARLAGGGEQFF.

The CDR3 DNA reads TGTGCCAGCAGCTTTGGGGACAGGGGTGCCCTTAACTATGGCTACACCTTC. Its protein product is CASSFGDRGALNYGYTF. V and J are TRBV7-2 and TRBJ1-2, with TRBD1 matching 10 bases. The CDR3 contains 17 residues. Per the germline V gene, CDR1 is SGHTA and CDR2 is FQGNSA. V lost 3 bases and J lost 1; bases outside the gene matches: 8.

J is TRBJ2-1 and V is TRBV9; no definite D call. V gave up 1 base and J gave up 7 bases, with 12 bases separating them. Germline V gene data show CDR1 as SGDLS and CDR2 as YYNGEE. This CDR3 region has 14 residues. The CDR3: CASSVIGDANEQFF. In DNA, the CDR3 is TGTGCCAGCAGCGTAATAGGAGATGCGAATGAGCAGTTCTTC. Complete variable domain (other parts from reference TRBV9 and TRBJ2-1): DSGVTQTPKHLITATGQRVTLRCSPRSGDLSVYWYQQSLDQGLQFLIQYYNGEERAKGNILERFSAQQFPDLHSELNLSSLELGDSALYFCASSVIGDANEQFFGPGTRLTVL.

The chain combines TRBV9 with TRBJ2-7; D remains ambiguous. The ends were cut back, 0 bases at V and 3 bases at J, with 10 bases in the middle. CDR1 and CDR2 from the germline V gene are SGDLS and YYNGEE. This CDR3 is built from 14 residues. In DNA, the CDR3 is TGTGCCAGCAGCGTAGATGGGGTTTTCTACGAGCAGTACTTC. Translating gives CASSVDGVFYEQYF.